This TCR beta chain was sequenced for a study of T-cell memory formation after mild COVID-19. 5'RACE, which relied on constant-segment primers, yielded TCR alpha and TCR beta cDNA libraries carrying sample barcodes and UMIs. MiXCR was run by TCRdb on the 5' RACE reads, yielding one entry per CDR3 protein. The table has about 560,000 distinct CDR3 sequences, roughly a fifth seen once; the top ten hold roughly 9.1%. The study, taken as a whole, reports: CD4+ contracting clones were found mainly in CM and EM, and CD8+ ones in EMRA.

On this clonotype: Antigen unknown.

The CDR3 covers 16 residues. Germline lookup yields CDR1 SGHTA and CDR2 FQGTGA. With V trimmed by 5 bases and J by 6 bases, 8 bases remained unmatched. The TCR was taken from an adult woman who had mild COVID-19 (a few samples of this study predate the infection). Cell type and time point are not known. The rearrangement uses TRBV7-3 and TRBJ2-3, with 13 nucleotides matching TRBD2. Sequencing input: PBMCs or a T cell subset sorted from them (not recorded which). CDR3 DNA: TGTGCCAGCAGCAACGGACTAGCGGGAGAGGTTGATACGCAGTATTTT. Translation gives CASSNGLAGEVDTQYF.